This TCR beta chain was sequenced in a study of T-cell reconstitution after alpha-beta-depleted transplantation in children. With V trimmed by 3 bases and J by 3 bases, 5 bases remained unmatched. Per the germline V gene, CDR1 is SGHAT and CDR2 is FQNNGV. This CDR3 contains 14 residues. As to this clonotype: The antigen is unknown.

Whole-study results and caveats: Reported findings indicate that, about two months after transplant, alpha-beta T cells came from several hundred expanded clones, which were derived from non-depleted graft cells.

It was with unique molecular identifiers that the TCRbeta library was prepared. A single record per CDR3 protein comes from TCRdb applying MiXCR to the PCR reads. The sample carries about 77,000 distinct CDR3 sequences, 18% recorded once. This sample comprised PBMCs, mostly from graft donor cells, obtained 360 days after TCRalphabeta/CD19-depleted stem cell transplant. V is TRBV11-2 and J is TRBJ2-7; TRBD1 matches at 7 bases. The source is a male patient aged 2 to 9 who had a stem cell transplant for acute lymphoblastic leukemia, so the T cells may come from the graft donor. CDR3 region: CASSLPGTVYEQYF. The CDR3, as DNA: TGTGCCAGCAGCTTGCCCGGGACAGTCTACGAGCAGTACTTC.